One T cell receptor (beta chain) is described in this entry. This entry belongs to a study of blood T cells in healthy people across ages. It was with a sample-barcoded 5' primer and a J-beta primer mix that a second PCR of about 7 to 12 cycles was run. TCRdb ran MiXCR on the 5' RACE reads and lists one entry per CDR3 protein. This sample has around 800,000 distinct CDR3 sequences, with more than 40% found just once. This TCR derives from a man aged 55 to 70 in good health. The sequenced material came from blood.

The CDR3 DNA reads TGCAGTGCTAGGCTGGGGGCCCTTGGCAATCAGCCCCAGCATTTT. Protein: CSARLGALGNQPQHF. The rearrangement joins TRBV20-1 to TRBJ1-5; TRBD1 might be the D (6 bases). The CDR3 contains 15 residues. Germline assignment: CDR1 DFQATT and CDR2 SNEGSKA (reference sequence). The V gene lost 3 bases and the J gene lost 2 bases, with 14 bases spanning the gap.